This T cell receptor beta chain was documented in a study of T-cell memory formation after mild COVID-19. General observations from the study: There was a balanced CD4/CD8 profile in clones contracting day 15 to 85, and later expanders leaned CD4+. There was no confirmation that second-wave clones peaking on day 37 were SARS-CoV-2 specific.

Using its own MiXCR run on the 5' RACE reads, TCRdb lists one record per CDR3 protein. The data show roughly 130,000 distinct CDR3 sequences, with approximately 6.2% seen just once and about 2.2% held by the top ten. Germline CDR1 is SGDLS and CDR2 is YYNGEE. After removal of 0 bases from V and 10 bases from J, the junction contained 6 bases not matched to a gene. This CDR3 has 14 amino acids. As concerns this clonotype: Its antigen is not known.

This clonotype was obtained from an adult woman who had mild COVID-19 (a few samples of this study predate the infection). Cell type and time point are not known. The sequenced material came from PBMCs or a T cell subset sorted from them (not recorded which). The rearrangement links TRBV9 to TRBJ2-1, with 8 positions matching TRBD2. The CDR3 sequence is CASSVGAGVREQFF. The CDR3 nucleotides read TGTGCCAGCAGCGTAGGAGCGGGAGTGAGAGAGCAGTTCTTC. The full variable domain, its missing parts supplied by reference TRBV9 and TRBJ2-1, is DSGVTQTPKHLITATGQRVTLRCSPRSGDLSVYWYQQSLDQGLQFLIQYYNGEERAKGNILERFSAQQFPDLHSELNLSSLELGDSALYFCASSVGAGVREQFFGPGTRLTVL.